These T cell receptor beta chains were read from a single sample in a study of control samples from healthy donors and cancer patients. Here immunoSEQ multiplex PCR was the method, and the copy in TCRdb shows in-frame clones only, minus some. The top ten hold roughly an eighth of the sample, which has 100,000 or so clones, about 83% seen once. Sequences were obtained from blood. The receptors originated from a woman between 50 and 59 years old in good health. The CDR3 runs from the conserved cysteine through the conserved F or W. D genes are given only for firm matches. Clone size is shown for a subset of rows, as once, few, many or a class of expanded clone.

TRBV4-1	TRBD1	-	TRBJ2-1	CASSVGTGGDEQFF	TGCGCCAGCAGCGTGGGGACAGGGGGCGATGAGCAGTTCTTC
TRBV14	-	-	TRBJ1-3	CASSPRLSGNTIYF	TGTGCCAGCAGCCCCCGACTCTCTGGAAACACCATATATTTT
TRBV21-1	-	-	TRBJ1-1	CASSRYYNTALNTEAFF	TGTGCCAGCAGCAGGTATTATAACACAGCTTTGAACACTGAAGCTTTCTTT
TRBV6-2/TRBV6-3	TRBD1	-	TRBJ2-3	CASSVNDVRGRGTDTQYF	TGTGCCAGCAGTGTAAACGACGTGAGGGGGCGGGGCACAGATACGCAGTATTTT
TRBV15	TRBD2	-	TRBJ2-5	CATSRDLGGGQETQYF	TGTGCCACCAGCAGAGATTTGGGGGGGGGACAAGAGACCCAGTACTTC
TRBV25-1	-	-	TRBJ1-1	CASSPPHQNTEAFF	TGTGCCAGCAGTCCCCCACATCAGAACACTGAAGCTTTCTTT
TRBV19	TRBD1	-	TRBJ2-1	CASSIRRGLGNNEQFF	TGTGCCAGTAGTATTCGAAGGGGGCTCGGGAACAATGAGCAGTTCTTC
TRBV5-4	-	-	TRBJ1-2	CASRDQSNYGYTF	TGTGCCAGCAGGGATCAGAGTAACTATGGCTACACCTTC
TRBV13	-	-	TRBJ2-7	CASSLTMTYEQYF	TGTGCCAGCAGCTTGACTATGACCTACGAGCAGTACTTC
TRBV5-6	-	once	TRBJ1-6	CASSWGVPSPLHF	TGTGCCAGCAGCTGGGGGGTACCTTCACCCCTCCACTTT
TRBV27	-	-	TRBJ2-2	CASSLQTNTGELFF	TGTGCCAGCAGTTTACAAACTAACACCGGGGAGCTGTTTTTT
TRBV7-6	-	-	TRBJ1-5	CASSLADGSNQPQHF	TGTGCCAGCAGCTTAGCGGACGGTAGCAATCAGCCCCAGCATTTT
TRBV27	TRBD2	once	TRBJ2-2	CASSLFGGGTGELFF	TGTGCCAGCAGTTTATTTGGGGGAGGGACCGGGGAGCTGTTTTTT
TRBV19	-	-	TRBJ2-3	CASILRVGLTDTQYF	TGTGCCAGTATCCTAAGGGTGGGCCTCACAGATACGCAGTATTTT
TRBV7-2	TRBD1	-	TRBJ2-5	CASSSRGGTGGGETQYF	TGTGCCAGCAGCTCCCGCGGGGGGACAGGGGGCGGGGAGACCCAGTACTTC
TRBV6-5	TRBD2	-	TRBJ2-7	CASSIDLAAYEQYF	TGTGCCAGCAGTATTGACCTAGCGGCCTACGAGCAGTACTTC
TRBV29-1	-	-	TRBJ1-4	CSVEVPPGRLFF	TGCAGCGTTGAAGTTCCTCCGGGACGGCTGTTTTTT
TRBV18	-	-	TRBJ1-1	CASSPGLNTEAFF	TGTGCCAGCTCACCAGGATTGAACACTGAAGCTTTCTTT
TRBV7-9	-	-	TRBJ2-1	CASSTDLYNEQFF	TGTGCCAGCAGCACGGATCTCTACAATGAGCAGTTCTTC
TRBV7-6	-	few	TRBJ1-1	CASSLAVGGNTEAFF	TGTGCCAGCAGCTTAGCGGTAGGGGGGAACACTGAAGCTTTCTTT
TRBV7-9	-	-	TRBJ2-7	CASQGSYEQYF	TGTGCCAGCCAAGGCTCCTACGAGCAGTACTTC
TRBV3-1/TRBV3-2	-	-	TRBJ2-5	CASSYLMDSQETQYF	TGTGCCAGCAGCTACCTAATGGACAGTCAAGAGACCCAGTACTTC
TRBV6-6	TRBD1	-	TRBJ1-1	CASSYTRTGLDTEAFF	TGTGCCAGCAGTTACACCCGGACAGGGTTGGACACTGAAGCTTTCTTT
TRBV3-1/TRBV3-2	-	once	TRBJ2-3	CASSLGGTDTQYF	TGTGCCAGCAGCCTAGGGGGCACAGATACGCAGTATTTT
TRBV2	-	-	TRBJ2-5	CASSDGRQETQYF	TGTGCCAGCAGTGATGGCAGACAAGAGACCCAGTACTTC
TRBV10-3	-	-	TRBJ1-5	CAISDGQGNQPQHF	TGTGCCATCAGTGATGGGCAGGGCAATCAGCCCCAGCATTTT
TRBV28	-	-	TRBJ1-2	CASSLSKENYGYTF	TGTGCCAGCAGCCTATCCAAAGAAAACTATGGCTACACCTTC
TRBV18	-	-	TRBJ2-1	CASSPLGIGEQFF	TGTGCCAGCTCACCCCTAGGAATAGGTGAGCAGTTCTTC
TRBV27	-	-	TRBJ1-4	CASSFVGTEKLFF	TGTGCCAGCAGTTTCGTCGGCACCGAAAAACTGTTTTTT
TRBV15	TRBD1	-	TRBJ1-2	CATSRADRGGYGYTF	TGTGCCACCAGCAGAGCGGACAGGGGGGGCTATGGCTACACCTTC
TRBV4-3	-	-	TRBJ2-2	CASSQETGPTNTGELFF	TGCGCCAGCAGCCAGGAAACAGGGCCCACGAACACCGGGGAGCTGTTTTTT